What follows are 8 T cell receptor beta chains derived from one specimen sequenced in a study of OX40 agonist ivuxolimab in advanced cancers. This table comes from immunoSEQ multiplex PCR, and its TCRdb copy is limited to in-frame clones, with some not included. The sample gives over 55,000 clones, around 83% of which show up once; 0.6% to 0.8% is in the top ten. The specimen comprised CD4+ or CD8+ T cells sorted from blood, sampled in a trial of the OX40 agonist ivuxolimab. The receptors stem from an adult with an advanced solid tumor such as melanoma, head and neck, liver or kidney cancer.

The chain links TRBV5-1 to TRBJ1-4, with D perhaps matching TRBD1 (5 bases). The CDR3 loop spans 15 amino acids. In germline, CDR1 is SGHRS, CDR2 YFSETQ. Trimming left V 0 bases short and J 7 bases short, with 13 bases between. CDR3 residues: CASSLAGVGGEKLFF. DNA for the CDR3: TGCGCCAGCAGCTTGGCGGGGGTCGGGGGTGAAAAACTGTTTTTT.

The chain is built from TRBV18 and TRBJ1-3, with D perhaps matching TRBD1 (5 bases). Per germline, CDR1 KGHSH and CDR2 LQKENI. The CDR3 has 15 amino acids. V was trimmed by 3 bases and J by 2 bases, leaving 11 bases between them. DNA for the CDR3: TGTGCCAGCTCACCGAGTACGGGACCTGGAAACACCATATATTTT. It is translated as CASSPSTGPGNTIYF.

CDR3 in amino acids: CASSGTGGETEAFF. The CDR3 bases are TGTGCCAGCAGCGGGACAGGGGGCGAAACTGAAGCTTTCTTT. The chain uses TRBV2 and TRBJ1-1, with TRBD1 matching over 12 bases. CDR1 is SNHLY, CDR2 FYNNEI, per germline. V trimming: 6 bases; J trimming: 5 bases; junction bases outside the gene matches: 4. The CDR3 spans 14 residues.

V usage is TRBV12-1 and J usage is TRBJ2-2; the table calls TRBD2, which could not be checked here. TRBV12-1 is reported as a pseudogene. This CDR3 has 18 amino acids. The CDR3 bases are TGTGCCAGCAGCTTTGAGTCCTATAGCGGGAGGGACACCGGGGAGCTGTTTTTT. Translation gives CASSFESYSGRDTGELFF.

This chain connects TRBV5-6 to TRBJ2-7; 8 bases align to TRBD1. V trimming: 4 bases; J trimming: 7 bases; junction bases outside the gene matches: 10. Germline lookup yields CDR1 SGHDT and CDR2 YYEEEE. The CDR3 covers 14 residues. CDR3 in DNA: TGTGCCAGCAGCGCTCGGGTCAGGGGGCAAGAGCAGTACTTC. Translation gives CASSARVRGQEQYF.

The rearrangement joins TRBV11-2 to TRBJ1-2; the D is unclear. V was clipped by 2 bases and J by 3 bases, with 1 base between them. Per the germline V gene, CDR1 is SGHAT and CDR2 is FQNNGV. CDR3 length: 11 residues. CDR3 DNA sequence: TGTGCCAGCAGCTTATACTATGGCTACACCTTC. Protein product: CASSLYYGYTF.

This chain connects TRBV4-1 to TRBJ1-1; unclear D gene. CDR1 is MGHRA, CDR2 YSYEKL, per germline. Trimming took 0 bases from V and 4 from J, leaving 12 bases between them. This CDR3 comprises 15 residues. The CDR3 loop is CASSQEEMRVTEAFF. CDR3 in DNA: TGCGCCAGCAGCCAAGAGGAAATGAGGGTCACTGAAGCTTTCTTT.

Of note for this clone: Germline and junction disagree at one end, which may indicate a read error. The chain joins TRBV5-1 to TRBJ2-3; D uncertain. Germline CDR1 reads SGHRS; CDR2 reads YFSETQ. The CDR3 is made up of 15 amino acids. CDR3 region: CASNLDGLRADTQYF. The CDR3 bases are TGCGCCAGCAACTTGGACGGGTTAAGGGCAGATACGCAGTATTTT.